The TCR beta chain described here comes from a study of T cell responses to AZD1222 COVID-19 vaccine (dated by TCRdb to the early 2020s). Regarding the complete study: AZD1222 recipients whose second dose came at about 4 weeks and those whose second dose came at about 12 weeks were combined into one group, since spike-specific TCR depth and breadth did not differ between the two schedules. TCR sequencing covered some 250 trial participants: 207 given two doses of AZD1222 and around 26 given two doses of MenACWY control vaccine. Trial participants were enrolled by age into subgroups of 18-55, 56-69 and 70-plus years, and around 150, 29 and 61 TCR-sequenced participants, respectively, were included in these subgroups. Overall study results and their limits: Epitopes outside the regions mutated in the B.1.351 and B.1.1.7 variants were reportedly recognized by nearly half of the unique spike-specific TCRs. Participants were mostly white British and included more females than males, and it was suggested by the authors that clonal diversity may have been underestimated. Only five or six AZD1222 recipients were SARS-CoV-2 seropositive at baseline, limiting conclusions about previously exposed vaccinees. Because no day 14 peak-response samples were available, the repertoires could be characterized only after the peak T cell response. The 56-69-year group was small, and its depth increase did not reach significance, likely because of low power. CD4 TCRs associated with the vaccine covered the entire spike protein, and the dominant responses were in regions 160-218 and 743-854. A significant rise in spike-specific TCR breadth and depth was observed after two AZD1222 doses relative to day 0 and relative to MenACWY recipients.

The CDR3 regions of human TCRbeta chains were subjected to immunosequencing. The original pipeline was this. Repertoire TCRs were matched against a reference library of SARS-CoV-2-specific TCRs generated with the MIRA antigen-specificity platform. Breadth was defined as the fraction of unique TCRs that were SARS-CoV-2-associated, and depth was defined as the fraction of total T cells that were SARS-CoV-2-associated. Using the MIRA data, each spike-specific TCR was mapped to the spike region that the TCR reacts to and placed in a CD4 or CD8 class. Log10-transformed breadth and depth values were compared by one-way ANOVA with Sidak's multiple comparisons tests. TCRdb retrieved this table from immuneACCESS and kept in-frame rearrangements only. Not all clones are present; in checked studies, unresolved V genes account for under half, and no reason is known for the remainder. V and J calls and clone size come straight from that table; D and trimming were deduced from the DNA. A total of 180,000 or so clones appear in this sample, roughly 94% of them only once. The ten largest clones take up 0.64% of the sample.

The sample holds one count of this clone. Its antigen is currently not known. It has no much larger one-base neighbor in the sample; base qualities were not kept. The label giving this sample's time point can be read as: baseline before first vaccination. Vaccinee samples were obtained from the UK trials COV001 and COV002, which included a single-blind randomized controlled phase 2/3 trial of AZD1222 (ChAdOx1 nCoV-19) in healthy adults. Trial participant PBMC samples were collected at day 0 and day 28 after the second dose for TCRbeta chain sequencing. The germline V gene sets CDR1 to MNHEY and CDR2 to SVGAGI. V is shortened by 8 bases, J by 8 bases, and the region joining them spans 16 bases. From the cysteine through the phenylalanine, the CDR3 covers 13 amino acids. Only CDR3 DNA remains: 39 bases, in frame from the first base.

This TCR was recovered from an adult in good health. Sequenced here: peripheral blood, sampled on day 0 of AZD1222 vaccination. The rearrangement joined TRBV6-5 to TRBJ1-5; TRBD1 is possibly the D segment (6 matching bases). The CDR3 protein sequence reads: CASWRVEGEPQHF. The DNA is as follows: TGTGCCAGCTGGCGGGTTGAGGGGGAGCCCCAGCATTTT.